This note documents a single T cell receptor beta chain sequence. The table came from immunoSEQ multiplex PCR; TCRdb's copy has only in-frame clones and leaves some out. The sample consists of around 170,000 clones, about four fifths of them appearing once. This record belongs to a study of blood T cell repertoires in COVID-19. The junction had 6 bases not matched to a gene; V was cut back by 5 bases and J by 2 bases. The CDR3 has 16 amino acids. Per germline, CDR1 SEHNR and CDR2 FQNEAQ (reference sequence). This sequence was found in a woman of 80 years or more with acute or convalescent COVID-19. The gene calls are TRBV7-9 and TRBJ1-5; TRBD1 agrees at 10 bases. The sequenced sample consisted of peripheral blood. The chain's CDR3 is CASSRGTGDRNQPQHF. The CDR3 nucleotides are TGTGCCAGCAGCCGAGGGACAGGGGATCGCAATCAGCCCCAGCATTTT.